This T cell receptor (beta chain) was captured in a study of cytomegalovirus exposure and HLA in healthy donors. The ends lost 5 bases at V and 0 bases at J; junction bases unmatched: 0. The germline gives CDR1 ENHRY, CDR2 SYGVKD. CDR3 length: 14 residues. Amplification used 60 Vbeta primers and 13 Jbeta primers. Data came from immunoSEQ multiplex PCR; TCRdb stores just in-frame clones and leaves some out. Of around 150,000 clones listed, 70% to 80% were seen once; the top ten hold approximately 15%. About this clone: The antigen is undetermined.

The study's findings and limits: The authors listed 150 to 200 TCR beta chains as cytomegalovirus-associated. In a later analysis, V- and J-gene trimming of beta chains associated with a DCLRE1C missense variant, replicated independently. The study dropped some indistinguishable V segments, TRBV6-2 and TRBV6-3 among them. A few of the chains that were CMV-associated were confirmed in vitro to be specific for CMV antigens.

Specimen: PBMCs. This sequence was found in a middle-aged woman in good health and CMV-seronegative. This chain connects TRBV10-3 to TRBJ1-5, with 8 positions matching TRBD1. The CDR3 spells CAISTGGSNQPQHF. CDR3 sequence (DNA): TGTGCCATCAGTACAGGGGGTAGCAATCAGCCCCAGCATTTT.